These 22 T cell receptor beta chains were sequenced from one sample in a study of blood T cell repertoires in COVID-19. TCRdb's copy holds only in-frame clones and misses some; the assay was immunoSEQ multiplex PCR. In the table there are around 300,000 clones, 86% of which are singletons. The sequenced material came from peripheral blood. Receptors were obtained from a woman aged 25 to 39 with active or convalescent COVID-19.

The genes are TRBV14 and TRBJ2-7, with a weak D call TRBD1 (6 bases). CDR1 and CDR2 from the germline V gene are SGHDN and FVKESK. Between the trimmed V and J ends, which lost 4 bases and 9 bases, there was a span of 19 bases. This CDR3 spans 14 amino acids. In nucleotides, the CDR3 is TGTGCCAGCAGCCCTCAAAGGACCAGGGGATGGCAGTACTTC. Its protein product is CASSPQRTRGWQYF.

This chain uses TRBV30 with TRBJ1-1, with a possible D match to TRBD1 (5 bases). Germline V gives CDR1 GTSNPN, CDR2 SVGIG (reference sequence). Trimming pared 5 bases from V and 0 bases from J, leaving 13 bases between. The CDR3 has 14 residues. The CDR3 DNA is TGTGCCTGGGGACACGGACTGCTGAACACTGAAGCTTTCTTT. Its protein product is CAWGHGLLNTEAFF.

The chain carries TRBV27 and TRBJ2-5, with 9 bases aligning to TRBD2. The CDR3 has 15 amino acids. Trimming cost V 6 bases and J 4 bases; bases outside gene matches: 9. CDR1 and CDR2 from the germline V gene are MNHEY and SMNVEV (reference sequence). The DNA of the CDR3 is TGTGCCAGCAGCCTAAGGCGGGGGGGCCCAGAGACCCAGTACTTC. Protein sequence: CASSLRRGGPETQYF.

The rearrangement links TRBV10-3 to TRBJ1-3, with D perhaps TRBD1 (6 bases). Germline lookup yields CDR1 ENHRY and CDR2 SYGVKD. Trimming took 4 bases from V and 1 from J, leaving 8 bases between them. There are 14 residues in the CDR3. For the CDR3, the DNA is TGTGCCATCAGTGGGGACACATCTGGAAACACCATATATTTT. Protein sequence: CAISGDTSGNTIYF.

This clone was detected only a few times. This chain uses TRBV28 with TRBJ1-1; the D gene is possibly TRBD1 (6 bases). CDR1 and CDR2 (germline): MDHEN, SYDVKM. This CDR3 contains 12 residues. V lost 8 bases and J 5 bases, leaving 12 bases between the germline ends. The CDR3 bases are TGTGCCAGCGGGGGCTTGGGGACTGAAGCTTTCTTT. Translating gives CASGGLGTEAFF.

This chain's CDR3 is CASSLAEALGNTIYF. CDR3 DNA sequence: TGTGCCAGCAGCTTAGCCGAGGCGCTAGGAAACACCATATATTTT. The chain combines TRBV7-2 with TRBJ1-3, with unresolved D. This CDR3 is built from 15 residues. CDR1 and CDR2 from the germline V gene are SGHTA and FQGNSA. Trimming removed 0 bases from V and 4 bases from J, with 10 bases in between.

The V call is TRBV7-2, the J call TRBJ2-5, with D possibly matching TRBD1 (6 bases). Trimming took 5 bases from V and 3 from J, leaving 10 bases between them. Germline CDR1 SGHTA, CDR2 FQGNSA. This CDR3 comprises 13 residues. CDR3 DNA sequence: TGTGCCAGCAGCCCTGGACAGAAAGAGACCCAGTACTTC. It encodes CASSPGQKETQYF.

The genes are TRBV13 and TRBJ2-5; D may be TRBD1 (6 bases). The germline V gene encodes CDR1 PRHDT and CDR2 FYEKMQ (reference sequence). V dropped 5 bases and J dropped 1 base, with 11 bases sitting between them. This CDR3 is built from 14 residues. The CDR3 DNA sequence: TGTGCCAGCAGCACAGACAGGTCCCAAGAGACCCAGTACTTC. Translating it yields CASSTDRSQETQYF.

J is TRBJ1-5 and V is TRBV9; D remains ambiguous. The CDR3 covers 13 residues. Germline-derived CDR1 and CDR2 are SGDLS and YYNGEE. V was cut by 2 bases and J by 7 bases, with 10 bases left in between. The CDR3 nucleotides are TGTGCCAGCAGCGTGGGCAGTTGGCAGCCCCAGCATTTT. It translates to CASSVGSWQPQHF.

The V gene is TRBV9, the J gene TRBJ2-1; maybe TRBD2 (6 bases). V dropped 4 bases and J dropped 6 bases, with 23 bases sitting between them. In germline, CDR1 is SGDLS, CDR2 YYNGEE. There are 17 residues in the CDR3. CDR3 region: CASSQPLPGLGGNEQFF. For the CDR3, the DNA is TGTGCCAGCAGCCAACCCCTCCCGGGCCTGGGGGGCAATGAGCAGTTCTTC.

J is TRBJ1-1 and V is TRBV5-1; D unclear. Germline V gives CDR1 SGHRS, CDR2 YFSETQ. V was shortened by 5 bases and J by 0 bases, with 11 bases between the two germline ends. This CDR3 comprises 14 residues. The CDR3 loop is CASRAGRVNTEAFF. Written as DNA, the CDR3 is TGCGCCAGCAGGGCGGGCCGCGTGAACACTGAAGCTTTCTTT.

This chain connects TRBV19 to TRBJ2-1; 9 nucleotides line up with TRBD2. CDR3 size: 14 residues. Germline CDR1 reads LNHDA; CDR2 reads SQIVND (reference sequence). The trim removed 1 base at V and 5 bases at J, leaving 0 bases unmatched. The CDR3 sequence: CASSIVAGDNEQFF. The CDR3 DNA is TGTGCCAGTAGTATAGTAGCGGGGGACAATGAGCAGTTCTTC.

The CDR3 loop reads CASSLGRLAKNIQYF. CDR3 sequence (DNA): TGTGCCAGCAGCTTAGGAAGACTAGCCAAAAACATTCAGTACTTC. The gene calls are TRBV7-2 and TRBJ2-4, with D hard to call. Per the germline V gene, CDR1 is SGHTA and CDR2 is FQGNSA. Trimming removed 1 base at V and 0 bases at J, with 7 bases between. The CDR3 runs to 15 residues.

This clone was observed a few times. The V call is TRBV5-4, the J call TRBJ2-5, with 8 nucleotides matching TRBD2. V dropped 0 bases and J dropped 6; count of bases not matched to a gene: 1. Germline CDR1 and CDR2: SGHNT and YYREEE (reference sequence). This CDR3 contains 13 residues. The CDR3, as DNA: TGTGCCAGCAGCTTGGGCGGGGGGCAGACCCAGTACTTC. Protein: CASSLGGGQTQYF.

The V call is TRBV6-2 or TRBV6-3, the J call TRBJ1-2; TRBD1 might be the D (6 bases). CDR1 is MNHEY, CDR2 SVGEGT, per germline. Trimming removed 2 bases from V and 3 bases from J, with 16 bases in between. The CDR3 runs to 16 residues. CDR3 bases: TGTGCCAGCAGTTACGACAGGAGACATGCAGACTATGGCTACACCTTC. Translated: CASSYDRRHADYGYTF.

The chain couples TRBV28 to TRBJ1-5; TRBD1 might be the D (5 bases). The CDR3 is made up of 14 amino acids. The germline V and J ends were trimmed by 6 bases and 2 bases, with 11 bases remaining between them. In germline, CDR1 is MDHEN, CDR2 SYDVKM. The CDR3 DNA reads TGTGCCAGCAGCGGATGGGGGGGCAATCAGCCCCAGCATTTT. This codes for CASSGWGGNQPQHF.

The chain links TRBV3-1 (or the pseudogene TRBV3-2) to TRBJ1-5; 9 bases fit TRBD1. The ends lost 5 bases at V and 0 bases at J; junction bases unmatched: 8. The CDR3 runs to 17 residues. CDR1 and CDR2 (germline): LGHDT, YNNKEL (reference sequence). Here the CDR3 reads CASSSGQGDYSNQPQHF. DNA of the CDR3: TGTGCCAGCAGCTCGGGACAGGGAGACTATAGCAATCAGCCCCAGCATTTT.

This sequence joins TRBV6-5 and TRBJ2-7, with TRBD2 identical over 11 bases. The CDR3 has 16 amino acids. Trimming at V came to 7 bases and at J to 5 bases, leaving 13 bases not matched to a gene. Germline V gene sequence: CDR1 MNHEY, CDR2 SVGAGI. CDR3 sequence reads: CASTNSRLAGRNEQYF. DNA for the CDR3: TGTGCCAGCACTAACTCCCGACTAGCGGGGAGAAACGAGCAGTACTTC.

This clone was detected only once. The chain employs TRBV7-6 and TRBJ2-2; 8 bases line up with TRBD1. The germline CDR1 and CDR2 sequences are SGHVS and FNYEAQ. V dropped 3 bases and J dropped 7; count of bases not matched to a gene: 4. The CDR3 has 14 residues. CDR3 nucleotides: TGTGCCAGCAGCTTCTCAGGGGGCGACGGGGAGCTGTTTTTT. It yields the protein CASSFSGGDGELFF. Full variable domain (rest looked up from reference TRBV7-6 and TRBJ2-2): GAGVSQSPRYKVTKRGQDVALRCDPISGHVSLYWYRQALGQGPEFLTYFNYEAQQDKSGLPNDRFSAERPEGSISTLTIQRTEQRDSAMYRCASSFSGGDGELFFGEGSRLTVL.

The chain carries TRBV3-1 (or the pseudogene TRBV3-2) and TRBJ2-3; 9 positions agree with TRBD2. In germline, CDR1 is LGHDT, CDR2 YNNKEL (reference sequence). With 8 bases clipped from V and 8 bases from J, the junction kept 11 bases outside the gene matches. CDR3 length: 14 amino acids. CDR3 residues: CASGGLAHRSTQYF. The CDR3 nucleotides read TGTGCCAGCGGGGGACTAGCCCATCGGAGTACGCAGTATTTT.

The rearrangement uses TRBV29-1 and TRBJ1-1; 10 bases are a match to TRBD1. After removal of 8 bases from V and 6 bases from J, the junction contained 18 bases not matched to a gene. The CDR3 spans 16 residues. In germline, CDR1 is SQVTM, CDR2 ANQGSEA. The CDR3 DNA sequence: TGCAGCACCCGGGACAGGGGTTTCGTAGGTGTCCCTGAAGCTTTCTTT. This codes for CSTRDRGFVGVPEAFF.

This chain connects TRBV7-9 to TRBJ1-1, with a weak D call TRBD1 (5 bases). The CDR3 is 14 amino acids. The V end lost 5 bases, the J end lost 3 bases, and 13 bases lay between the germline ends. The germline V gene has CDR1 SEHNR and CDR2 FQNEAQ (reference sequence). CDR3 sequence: CASSLQGDDTEAFF. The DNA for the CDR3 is TGTGCCAGCAGCCTGCAGGGCGATGACACTGAAGCTTTCTTT. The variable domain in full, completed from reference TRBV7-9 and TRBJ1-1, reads DTGVSQNPRHKITKRGQNVTFRCDPISEHNRLYWYRQTLGQGPEFLTYFQNEAQLEKSRLLSDRFSAERPKGSFSTLEIQRTEQGDSAMYLCASSLQGDDTEAFFGQGTRLTVV.